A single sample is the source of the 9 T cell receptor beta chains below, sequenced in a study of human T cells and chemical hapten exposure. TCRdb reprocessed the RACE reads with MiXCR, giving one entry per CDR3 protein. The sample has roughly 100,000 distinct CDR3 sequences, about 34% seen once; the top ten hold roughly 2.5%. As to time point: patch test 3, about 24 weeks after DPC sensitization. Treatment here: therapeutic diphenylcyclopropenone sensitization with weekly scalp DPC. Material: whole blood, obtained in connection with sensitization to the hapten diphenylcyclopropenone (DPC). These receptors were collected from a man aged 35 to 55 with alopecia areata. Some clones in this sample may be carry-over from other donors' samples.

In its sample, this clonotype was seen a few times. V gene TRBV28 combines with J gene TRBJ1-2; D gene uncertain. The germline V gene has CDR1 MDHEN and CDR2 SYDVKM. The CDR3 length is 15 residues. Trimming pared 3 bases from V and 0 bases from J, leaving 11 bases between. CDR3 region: CASSFLRPANYGYTF. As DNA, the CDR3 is TGTGCCAGCAGTTTTCTTCGCCCAGCTAACTATGGCTACACCTTC.

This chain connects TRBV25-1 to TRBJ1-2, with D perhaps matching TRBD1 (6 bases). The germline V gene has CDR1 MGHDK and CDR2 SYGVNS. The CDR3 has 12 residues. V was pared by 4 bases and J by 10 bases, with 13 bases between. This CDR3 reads CASSVQGIVYTF. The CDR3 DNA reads TGTGCCAGCAGTGTACAGGGAATCGTCTACACCTTC.

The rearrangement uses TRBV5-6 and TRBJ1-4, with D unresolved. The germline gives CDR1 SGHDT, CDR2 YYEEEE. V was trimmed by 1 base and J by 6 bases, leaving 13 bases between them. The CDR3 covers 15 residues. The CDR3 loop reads CASSLLTGSHEKLFF. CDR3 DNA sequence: TGTGCCAGCAGCTTGCTGACGGGGTCGCATGAAAAACTGTTTTTT.

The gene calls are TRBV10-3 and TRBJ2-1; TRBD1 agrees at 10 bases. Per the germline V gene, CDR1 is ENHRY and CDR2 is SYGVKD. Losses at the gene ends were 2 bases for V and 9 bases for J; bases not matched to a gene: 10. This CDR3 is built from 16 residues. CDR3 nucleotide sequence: TGTGCCATCAGTGAGAGGGACAGGGGAGGGACAATTGAGCAGTTCTTC. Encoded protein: CAISERDRGGTIEQFF.

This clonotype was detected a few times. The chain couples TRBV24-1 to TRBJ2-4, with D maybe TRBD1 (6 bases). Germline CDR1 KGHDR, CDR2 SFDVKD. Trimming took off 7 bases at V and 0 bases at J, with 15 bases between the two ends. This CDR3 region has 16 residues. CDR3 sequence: CATSPGERLAKNIQYF. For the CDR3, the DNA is TGTGCCACCAGCCCAGGGGAACGACTAGCCAAAAACATTCAGTACTTC.

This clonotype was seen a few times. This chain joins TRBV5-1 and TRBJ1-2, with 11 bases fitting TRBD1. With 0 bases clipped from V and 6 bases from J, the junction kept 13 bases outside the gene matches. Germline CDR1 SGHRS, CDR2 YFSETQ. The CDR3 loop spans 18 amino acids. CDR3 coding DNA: TGCGCCAGCAGCTTGGTGCCGCCCGGACAGGGGGCAATGAATGGCTACACCTTC. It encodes CASSLVPPGQGAMNGYTF.

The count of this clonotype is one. CDR3 DNA: TGCAGTGCTAGTAGCCAGGGCTTTACCTTGTCCTCCTACGAGCAGTACTTC. Residues: CSASSQGFTLSSYEQYF. This chain connects TRBV20-1 to TRBJ2-7; a weak D match, TRBD1 (5 bases). V was pared by 3 bases and J by 0 bases, with 21 bases between. The CDR3 spans 17 residues. Germline CDR1 reads DFQATT; CDR2 reads SNEGSKA (reference sequence).

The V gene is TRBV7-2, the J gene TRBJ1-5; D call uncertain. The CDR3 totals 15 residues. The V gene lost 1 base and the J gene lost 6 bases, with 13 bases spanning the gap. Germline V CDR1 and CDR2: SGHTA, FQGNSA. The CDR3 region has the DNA TGTGCCAGCAGCTTAGGGAATTCGGTCGGTCAGCCCCAGCATTTT. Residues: CASSLGNSVGQPQHF.

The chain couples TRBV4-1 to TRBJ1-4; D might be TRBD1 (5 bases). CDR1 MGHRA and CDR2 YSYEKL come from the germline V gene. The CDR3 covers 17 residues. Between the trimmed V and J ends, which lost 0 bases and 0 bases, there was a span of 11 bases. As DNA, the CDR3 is TGCGCCAGCAGCCAAGATGACAGAAAGACAACTAATGAAAAACTGTTTTTT. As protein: CASSQDDRKTTNEKLFF.